A selection of T cell receptor beta chains follows, all from one sample in a study of blood T cell repertoires in COVID-19. Profiled with immunoSEQ multiplex PCR; TCRdb holds only in-frame clones, not every one. The sample has roughly 250,000 clones, approximately 89% seen once; the top ten hold roughly 1.2%. Source material: PBMCs or T cells enriched from blood (not recorded which). These TCRs come from a woman aged 40 to 49 with acute COVID-19. The CDR3 runs from the conserved cysteine through the conserved F or W. Each record gives: V gene, CDR3 length, CDR3 protein.

>TRBV9|17
CASSAGEGTLLNEKLFF
>TRBV28|17
CASRPNRVFSGANVLTF
>TRBV5-8|16
CASSRTVGSMNTEAFF
>TRBV10-1|14
CASSDGQGPRAQYF
>TRBV18|15
CASSPPSLARETQYF
>TRBV7-2|15
CASSLEMSVNTEAFF
>TRBV5-1|13
CASSLEVGGQHTF
>TRBV15|18
CATSTLWGQGKRNEKLFF
>TRBV10-3|12
CATSAAAQEQFF
>TRBV10-1|13
CASSELSLGAQFF
>TRBV13|17
CASSFVQGAGFDTEAFF
>TRBV5-4|13
CASSLGVEETQYF
>TRBV30|16
CAWSVKRFSYNSPLHF
>TRBV18|17
CASSRGAAGWSSDTQYF
>TRBV5-4|15
CASSRGTSGSYEQFF
>TRBV10-2|14
CASSQQGTYNEQFF
>TRBV19|12
CASSYLQTEAFF
>TRBV10-2|14
CASRTGQGGTEAFF
>TRBV27|13
CASSSWGEAGYTF
>TRBV11-3|12
CASSLGGEGYTF
>TRBV2|14
CASNRGSGNSPLHF
>TRBV29-1|16
CSVEEVTSGMFFEQYF
>TRBV6-4|14
CASSVLAGGYEQFF
>TRBV4-3|19
CASSRYPTPSGRGTDTQYF
>TRBV18|15
CASSPQERNTGELFF
>TRBV18|15
CASSPGPEKAGEQYF
>TRBV28|15
CASTSSGRASDEQFF
>TRBV6-5|14
CASRRTSGRGEQYF
>TRBV7-8|16
CASSLGLAIGTDTQYF
>TRBV14|17
CASSQVWGRRTTGELFF
>TRBV24-1|14
CATSDAQGDYGYTF
>TRBV7-2|17
CASSLASSGSGTDTQYF
>TRBV10-3|11
CAVRDSTGYTF
>TRBV5-4|13
CASSPRQGYGYTF
>TRBV15|11
CATSRGAEAFF